This record concerns one TCR beta chain sequence. Germline V gene sequence: CDR1 MDHEN, CDR2 SYDVKM. The CDR3 is 15 amino acids. The ends lost 2 bases at V and 5 bases at J; junction bases unmatched: 5. TCRdb keeps only in-frame clones here, not all; method: immunoSEQ multiplex PCR. The sample has over 650,000 clones, approximately 89% seen once. This sample was included in a study of shared T cell receptors in the human thymus. These same records also appear under a second study, on human thymus T cells. That study adds: The people who donated were healthy Finnish babies having corrective surgery for congenital heart defects. Resected material from corrective heart surgery provided the thymus tissue analysed. The authors found apparently biased V and J gene usage in thymic and blood repertoires.

The chain carries TRBV28 and TRBJ2-2; 7 nucleotides line up with TRBD1. This receptor was identified in a boy in the first two years of life with a congenital heart defect. The source material was thymocytes. The CDR3 bases are TGTGCCAGCAGTTTAAGACAGGGAAAAACCGGGGAGCTGTTTTTT. Amino acid sequence: CASSLRQGKTGELFF.